A selection of T cell receptor beta chains follows, all from one sample in a study of T-cell memory formation after mild COVID-19. TCRdb used MiXCR to reprocess the 5' RACE reads, holding one entry per CDR3 protein. The sample lists around 340,000 distinct CDR3 sequences; roughly 21% were seen once. The sample was PBMCs or a T cell subset sorted from them (not recorded which). Source of these receptors: an adult woman who had mild COVID-19 (a few samples of this study predate the infection). Cell type and time point are not known. CDR3s leave out the opening cysteine and the closing phenylalanine or tryptophan. A D gene is named only where the DNA matches it firmly.

V,J,D,CDR3
TRBV6-5,TRBJ2-7,TRBD1,ASSYELGQGAYEQY
TRBV7-3,TRBJ2-3,TRBD2,ASSLTSGGSDTQY
TRBV4-3,TRBJ2-1,NA,ASSQGGGGGYNEQF
TRBV12-3/TRBV12-4,TRBJ2-2,TRBD2,ASSLSGARGTGELF
TRBV29-1,TRBJ2-5,TRBD2,SVSPSGVPQETQY
TRBV9,TRBJ2-2,NA,ASSARSNTGELF
TRBV24-1,TRBJ1-1,NA,ATSSGVGDTEAF
TRBV10-3,TRBJ2-3,NA,AISESPRAGPDTQY
TRBV3-1,TRBJ2-7,TRBD2,ASTRTSGYYEQY
TRBV6-1,TRBJ2-1,NA,ASSRASYNEQF
TRBV5-5,TRBJ1-6,NA,ASSLRGATYNSPLH
TRBV20-1,TRBJ2-7,TRBD2,SSRGELAGGEQY
TRBV6-6,TRBJ1-3,NA,ASSTSFSGNTIY
TRBV12-3/TRBV12-4,TRBJ2-1,NA,ASSASRREPYNEQF
TRBV15,TRBJ1-4,NA,ATSRDWGTTNEKLF
TRBV2,TRBJ2-5,NA,ASKAGILQETQY
TRBV29-1,TRBJ2-7,NA,SVVVGYEQY
TRBV6-2/TRBV6-3,TRBJ2-3,TRBD2,ASRPGASSGRGWVTDTQY
TRBV7-3,TRBJ2-5,TRBD2,ASSPSGGNQETQY
TRBV7-9,TRBJ2-1,TRBD1,ASSFITGDSFNEQF
TRBV12-3/TRBV12-4,TRBJ2-3,NA,ASSRTDTQY
TRBV5-4,TRBJ1-1,TRBD1,ASRDRRFLGTEAF
TRBV6-6,TRBJ1-3,NA,ASSYLPVSGNTIY
TRBV6-5,TRBJ2-3,NA,ASSSLMGTQDTQY
TRBV20-1,TRBJ2-7,NA,SARGRANLSYEQY
TRBV7-2,TRBJ1-3,NA,ASSSLGPGRRNTIY
TRBV7-9,TRBJ2-7,NA,ASSTTSYEQY
TRBV5-1,TRBJ2-1,NA,ASSLVAGTSYNEQF
TRBV9,TRBJ2-1,TRBD2,ASSVDLAGGIGSYNEQF